This is a list of T cell receptor beta chains from one sample in a study of T-cell reconstitution after alpha-beta-depleted transplantation in children. TCRdb called the PCR reads again in MiXCR, with one record for every CDR3 protein. This sample has some 600,000 distinct CDR3 sequences, with roughly 15% found just once. The sample in question was PBMCs from the stem cell graft donor, obtained from the stem cell graft. Every receptor here comes from a human donor who donated a stem cell graft to a child with acute myeloid leukemia. The CDR3 runs from the conserved cysteine through the conserved F or W. The order of the fields is V gene, J gene, CDR3 protein.

TRBV5-6,TRBJ2-3,CASSRDISTDTQYF
TRBV10-1,TRBJ1-1,CASSELINTEAFF
TRBV5-6,TRBJ2-5,CASSSGLRETQYF
TRBV20-1,TRBJ2-5,CSAPRVAGGETQYF
TRBV4-3,TRBJ1-5,CASSQDLGQVNQPQHF
TRBV20-1,TRBJ2-7,CSASADSYEQYF
TRBV20-1,TRBJ2-7,CSARARQKSSYEQYF
TRBV12-3/TRBV12-4,TRBJ1-4,CASSLGRAGDEKLFF
TRBV9,TRBJ1-1,CASSVVRGRGTEAFF
TRBV12-3/TRBV12-4,TRBJ1-6,CASANTGPGSPLHF
TRBV12-3/TRBV12-4,TRBJ2-2,CASSLWHENTGELFF
TRBV20-1,TRBJ2-2,CSAPGQSTGELFF
TRBV7-3,TRBJ2-3,CASSYTNSNTDTQYF
TRBV20-1,TRBJ2-3,CSATEGAQGDTQYF
TRBV6-1,TRBJ1-4,CASTSGIGEKLFF
TRBV7-3,TRBJ2-7,CASSRSPTATYEQYF
TRBV9,TRBJ2-3,CASSVRGVWADTQYF
TRBV12-3/TRBV12-4,TRBJ2-1,CASSPMMGTGEQFF
TRBV24-1,TRBJ2-1,CATSGPWTDRPQFF
TRBV20-1,TRBJ1-5,CSAAQGGDQPQHF
TRBV24-1,TRBJ1-1,CATRLDGTTEAFF
TRBV29-1,TRBJ1-5,CSVRDMGNQPQHF
TRBV20-1,TRBJ1-3,CSAWDRGHTIYF
TRBV12-3/TRBV12-4,TRBJ1-6,CASSFDGPSSYNSPLHF
TRBV20-1,TRBJ2-5,CSANEQGRRETQYF
TRBV5-1,TRBJ1-1,CASSLRQGSNTEAFF
TRBV7-2,TRBJ2-1,CASSFTGVQYNEQFF
TRBV20-1,TRBJ2-1,CSGRGSYNEQFF
TRBV29-1,TRBJ2-7,CSVGVSGEQYF